The rows below give T cell receptor beta chains drawn from one sample of a study of T-cell memory formation after mild COVID-19. TCRdb re-called the 5' RACE reads through MiXCR, storing one row per CDR3 protein. The table shows approximately 340,000 distinct CDR3 sequences, with approximately 15% occurring only once. The sequencing sample was made of PBMCs or a T cell subset sorted from them (not recorded which). The receptors were gathered from a man between 18 and 29 years old who had mild COVID-19 (a few samples of this study predate the infection). Cell type and time point are not known. CDR3s include the opening cysteine and the closing phenylalanine or tryptophan. A D gene is named only where the DNA matches it firmly. Rows may omit the clone size; those that give it use once, few, many or a size class.

D gene: -; J gene: TRBJ2-3; clone size: -; V gene: TRBV7-2; CDR3 protein: CASSLIGGPSTDTQYF; CDR3 DNA: TGTGCCAGCAGCTTAATCGGGGGACCCTCCACAGATACGCAGTATTTT
D gene: -; J gene: TRBJ2-7; clone size: -; V gene: TRBV11-2; CDR3 protein: CASSLDPRQVSSYEQYF; CDR3 DNA: TGTGCCAGCAGCTTAGACCCGCGACAGGTTAGCTCCTACGAGCAGTACTTC
D gene: -; J gene: TRBJ1-2; clone size: few; V gene: TRBV5-1; CDR3 protein: CASSSQGMYGYTF; CDR3 DNA: TGCGCCAGCAGCTCACAGGGAATGTATGGCTACACCTTC
D gene: -; J gene: TRBJ1-2; clone size: -; V gene: TRBV20-1; CDR3 protein: CSASWAKNYGYTF; CDR3 DNA: TGCAGTGCTAGTTGGGCCAAAAACTATGGCTACACCTTC
D gene: TRBD1; J gene: TRBJ2-1; clone size: -; V gene: TRBV4-3; CDR3 protein: CASSQADPGQPNNEQFF; CDR3 DNA: TGCGCCAGCAGCCAGGCAGACCCGGGACAGCCTAACAATGAGCAGTTCTTC
D gene: TRBD1; J gene: TRBJ1-1; clone size: few; V gene: TRBV29-1; CDR3 protein: CSVEVPDRARAFF; CDR3 DNA: TGCAGCGTTGAAGTCCCGGACAGGGCAAGAGCTTTCTTT
D gene: TRBD1; J gene: TRBJ2-1; clone size: many; V gene: TRBV28; CDR3 protein: CASSYPGQGNNEQFF; CDR3 DNA: TGTGCCAGCAGTTACCCAGGACAGGGGAATAATGAGCAGTTCTTC
D gene: TRBD1; J gene: TRBJ1-2; clone size: -; V gene: TRBV5-1; CDR3 protein: CASSPTGQGIGYGYTF; CDR3 DNA: TGCGCCAGCAGCCCTACCGGACAGGGGATTGGATATGGCTACACCTTC
D gene: TRBD1; J gene: TRBJ2-2; clone size: once; V gene: TRBV7-2; CDR3 protein: CASSFSRGRNTGELFF; CDR3 DNA: TGTGCCAGCAGCTTCAGCAGGGGGCGGAACACCGGGGAGCTGTTTTTT
D gene: TRBD2; J gene: TRBJ2-5; clone size: -; V gene: TRBV20-1; CDR3 protein: CSAHSRLAGGGQETQYF; CDR3 DNA: TGCAGTGCCCACTCCCGGCTAGCGGGGGGGGGCCAAGAGACCCAGTACTTC
D gene: TRBD2; J gene: TRBJ2-5; clone size: few; V gene: TRBV20-1; CDR3 protein: CSARSGGSQETQYF; CDR3 DNA: TGCAGTGCTAGGAGCGGGGGGTCCCAAGAGACCCAGTACTTC
D gene: -; J gene: TRBJ2-3; clone size: few; V gene: TRBV7-2; CDR3 protein: CASSLVRGALYTQYF; CDR3 DNA: TGTGCCAGCAGCTTAGTTCGGGGGGCCTTGTATACGCAGTATTTT
D gene: -; J gene: TRBJ2-1; clone size: -; V gene: TRBV7-9; CDR3 protein: CASSLSRAGGQRSYNEQFF; CDR3 DNA: TGTGCCAGCAGCCTGAGCCGGGCAGGGGGGCAGCGCTCCTACAATGAGCAGTTCTTC
D gene: TRBD2; J gene: TRBJ2-3; clone size: -; V gene: TRBV20-1; CDR3 protein: CSALAGSTDTQYF; CDR3 DNA: TGCAGTGCCCTAGCGGGCAGCACAGATACGCAGTATTTT
D gene: TRBD2; J gene: TRBJ2-1; clone size: -; V gene: TRBV2; CDR3 protein: CASSAPRGVHYNEQFF; CDR3 DNA: TGTGCCAGCAGTGCCCCGCGGGGGGTCCACTACAATGAGCAGTTCTTC
D gene: TRBD1; J gene: TRBJ1-1; clone size: few; V gene: TRBV28; CDR3 protein: CASIPHDRGDTEAFF; CDR3 DNA: TGTGCCAGCATTCCTCACGACAGGGGAGACACTGAAGCTTTCTTT
D gene: -; J gene: TRBJ2-1; clone size: few; V gene: TRBV6-2/TRBV6-3; CDR3 protein: CASRTDRYAFF; CDR3 DNA: TGTGCCAGCAGGACCGACAGGTATGCGTTCTTC
D gene: -; J gene: TRBJ2-1; clone size: few; V gene: TRBV20-1; CDR3 protein: CSAAPLGAGWGQFF; CDR3 DNA: TGCAGTGCTGCCCCCTTGGGGGCGGGATGGGGGCAGTTCTTC
D gene: TRBD1; J gene: TRBJ1-6; clone size: -; V gene: TRBV6-5; CDR3 protein: CASSYSGGSNSPLHF; CDR3 DNA: TGTGCCAGCAGTTACTCAGGGGGCAGTAATTCACCCCTCCACTTT
D gene: -; J gene: TRBJ1-5; clone size: few; V gene: TRBV19; CDR3 protein: CASSIGGPGQPQHF; CDR3 DNA: TGTGCCAGTAGTATCGGGGGGCCCGGTCAGCCCCAGCATTTT
D gene: TRBD2; J gene: TRBJ2-1; clone size: few; V gene: TRBV19; CDR3 protein: CASASGGAGEQFF; CDR3 DNA: TGTGCCAGCGCTAGCGGGGGGGCAGGAGAGCAGTTCTTC
D gene: TRBD1; J gene: TRBJ2-5; clone size: -; V gene: TRBV2; CDR3 protein: CASRDSLETQYF; CDR3 DNA: TGTGCCAGCCGGGACAGTTTAGAGACCCAGTACTTC
D gene: -; J gene: TRBJ1-1; clone size: -; V gene: TRBV3-1; CDR3 protein: CASSSSSSGGRGTEAFF; CDR3 DNA: TGTGCCAGCAGCTCCTCATCATCGGGGGGTCGAGGCACTGAAGCTTTCTTT
D gene: -; J gene: TRBJ2-5; clone size: few; V gene: TRBV7-3; CDR3 protein: CASSFDGGRTQYF; CDR3 DNA: TGTGCCAGCAGCTTTGATGGGGGGCGGACCCAGTACTTC
D gene: -; J gene: TRBJ1-4; clone size: once; V gene: TRBV7-2; CDR3 protein: CASSLPGANEKLFF; CDR3 DNA: TGTGCCAGCAGCTTACCGGGGGCTAACGAAAAACTGTTTTTT
D gene: TRBD2; J gene: TRBJ2-7; clone size: -; V gene: TRBV20-1; CDR3 protein: CSARDLSAGRDEQYF; CDR3 DNA: TGCAGTGCTAGAGATCTCAGCGCGGGGAGGGACGAGCAGTACTTC
D gene: -; J gene: TRBJ2-3; clone size: -; V gene: TRBV20-1; CDR3 protein: CSAPKNTWPSTDTQYF; CDR3 DNA: TGCAGTGCTCCAAAAAACACCTGGCCGAGCACAGATACGCAGTATTTT
D gene: TRBD1; J gene: TRBJ1-4; clone size: few; V gene: TRBV19; CDR3 protein: CASGDPGQGSRRSLFF; CDR3 DNA: TGTGCCAGTGGCGATCCGGGACAGGGCTCAAGGAGGTCCCTGTTTTTT
D gene: TRBD2; J gene: TRBJ2-3; clone size: -; V gene: TRBV12-3/TRBV12-4; CDR3 protein: CASSLRRGNTDTQYF; CDR3 DNA: TGTGCCAGCAGTTTGAGGCGGGGGAACACAGATACGCAGTATTTT
D gene: -; J gene: TRBJ2-2; clone size: -; V gene: TRBV14; CDR3 protein: CASSPASDLGLNTGELFF; CDR3 DNA: TGTGCCAGCAGCCCGGCCTCGGATTTGGGGCTTAACACCGGGGAGCTGTTTTTT
D gene: TRBD1; J gene: TRBJ2-1; clone size: few; V gene: TRBV4-1; CDR3 protein: CASSLTPPGTAYNEQFF; CDR3 DNA: TGCGCCAGCAGCCTTACACCACCCGGGACAGCCTACAATGAGCAGTTCTTC
D gene: TRBD2; J gene: TRBJ2-7; clone size: many; V gene: TRBV6-5; CDR3 protein: CASSLRGGTTYEQYF; CDR3 DNA: TGTGCCAGCAGTCTCCGGGGGGGCACCACCTACGAGCAGTACTTC